Shown below are 30 T cell receptor beta chains from a single sample sequenced in a study of CD4 T cells in relation to SARS-CoV-2 and coronaviruses. Unexposed donor CD4+ T cells date from about 2011-2018, before the COVID-19 pandemic. CD4+ T cells were isolated from the cells after less than 13 days of culture. No antigens are known for them. TCRdb keeps only in-frame clones here, not all; method: immunoSEQ multiplex PCR. The sample has about 26,000 clones; about three quarters are singletons. Specimen: CD4+ T cells from PBMCs, cultured in vitro. The source is a human donor in good health.

The chain recombines TRBV5-1 with TRBJ1-6; TRBD1 is a possible D gene (6 bases). Germline V gives CDR1 SGHRS, CDR2 YFSETQ. The CDR3 has 16 residues. V dropped 0 bases and J dropped 7 bases, with 14 bases sitting between them. The CDR3: CASSLEGTPHNSPLHF. CDR3 nucleotides: TGCGCCAGCAGCTTGGAGGGGACACCACACAATTCACCCCTCCACTTT.

The V and J genes are TRBV11-3 and TRBJ2-1; 7 bases agree with TRBD1. With 4 bases clipped from V and 3 bases from J, the junction kept 9 bases outside the gene matches. The CDR3 contains 16 residues. CDR1 is SGHNT and CDR2 is YENEEA in the germline V gene. The CDR3 spells CASSSDGQAHYNEQFF. DNA of the CDR3: TGTGCCAGCAGCTCCGACGGACAGGCGCACTACAATGAGCAGTTCTTC.

The chain couples TRBV4-3 to TRBJ2-6; no reliable D call. The CDR3 spans 14 residues. V lost 5 bases and J lost 4, with 9 bases in between. Per the germline V gene, CDR1 is LGHNA and CDR2 is YSLEER. DNA of the CDR3: TGCGCCAGCAGCATCGATGCAGGGGCCAACGTCCTGACTTTC. Protein product: CASSIDAGANVLTF.

The V and J genes are TRBV6-4 and TRBJ2-2; D call uncertain. CDR3 size: 14 residues. Between the trimmed V and J ends, which lost 5 bases and 0 bases, there was a span of 7 bases. In germline, CDR1 is MRHNA, CDR2 SNTAGT. CDR3 DNA: TGTGCCAGCAGTTCCCAGGCGAACACCGGGGAGCTGTTTTTT. It encodes CASSSQANTGELFF.

The chain recombines TRBV23-1 with TRBJ1-1, with D perhaps TRBD1 (6 bases). TRBV23-1 is an open reading frame, and its role is uncertain. V gave up 4 bases and J gave up 10 bases, with 19 bases separating them. This CDR3 is built from 14 residues. The CDR3: CASSPGASGGGAFF. CDR3 DNA sequence: TGCGCCAGCAGTCCGGGGGCTTCCGGAGGGGGAGCTTTCTTT.

The chain employs TRBV5-4 and TRBJ2-2, with 7 bases fitting TRBD1. Germline-derived CDR1 and CDR2 are SGHNT and YYREEE (reference sequence). The V segment lost 5 bases and the J segment 7 bases; nucleotides outside the gene matches: 5. The CDR3 spans 13 residues. The CDR3 nucleotides read TGTGCCAGCAGACAACAGGGGATCGGGGAGCTGTTTTTT. Residues: CASRQQGIGELFF.

This clone was detected only a few times. The chain uses TRBV7-9 and TRBJ2-5; TRBD1 matches 7 bases. The germline V gene encodes CDR1 SEHNR and CDR2 FQNEAQ (reference sequence). The CDR3 is made up of 16 amino acids. Germline trimming cut 5 bases from V and 0 bases from J; bases unmatched to any gene: 9. In DNA form, the CDR3 reads TGTGCCAGCAGCCCGGATTCGGGGACAGACCAAGAGACCCAGTACTTC. Encoded protein: CASSPDSGTDQETQYF.

The chain links TRBV6-2 or TRBV6-3 to TRBJ2-3; 11 bases match TRBD1. Germline CDR1 MNHEY, CDR2 SVGEGT. The CDR3 contains 19 residues. The V segment lost 6 bases and the J segment 7 bases; nucleotides outside the gene matches: 21. CDR3 protein: CASSSARNAGQGEGYTQYF. The CDR3 DNA is TGTGCCAGCAGCTCTGCCCGTAATGCGGGACAGGGGGAAGGTTATACGCAGTATTTT.

The rearrangement links TRBV12-3 or TRBV12-4 to TRBJ1-5; D call uncertain. The V and J ends lost 6 bases and 6 bases respectively, with 12 bases between them. CDR3 length: 13 residues. The CDR3, as DNA: TGTGCCAGCAGAAGGGAGGAGGGTCAGCCCCAGCATTTT. Translation gives CASRREEGQPQHF.

This chain uses TRBV18 with TRBJ2-5; 9 nucleotides align to TRBD1. The junction had 3 bases not matched to a gene; V was cut back by 4 bases and J by 3 bases. From germline, CDR1 is KGHSH and CDR2 LQKENI. CDR3 length equals 14 residues. The CDR3 DNA reads TGTGCCAGCTCACAACGGGACAGGGAAGAGACCCAGTACTTC. Amino acids: CASSQRDREETQYF.

The gene calls are TRBV2 and TRBJ2-7, with D unresolved. The CDR3 sequence is 12 residues long. V lost 2 bases, J lost 4 bases, and 6 bases lay in between. Germline CDR1 SNHLY, CDR2 FYNNEI. Here the CDR3 reads CASSEQGYEQYF. CDR3 DNA sequence: TGTGCCAGCAGTGAACAAGGTTACGAGCAGTACTTC.

The chain carries TRBV15 and TRBJ2-3, with 7 positions matching TRBD1. Germline trimming cut 1 base from V and 6 bases from J; bases unmatched to any gene: 4. This CDR3 is 14 amino acids long. CDR1 and CDR2 (germline): LNHNV, YYDKDF (reference sequence). Here the CDR3 reads CATSRGQGVDTQYF. The CDR3 nucleotides are TGTGCCACCAGCAGAGGCCAGGGGGTCGATACGCAGTATTTT.

This clone was picked up one time. The chain links TRBV18 to TRBJ2-5, with D uncertain. Germline-derived CDR1 and CDR2 are KGHSH and LQKENI. The CDR3 runs to 12 residues. V was cut by 5 bases and J by 0 bases, with 4 bases left in between. For the CDR3, the DNA is TGTGCCAGCTCAGAACACCAAGAGACCCAGTACTTC. It specifies CASSEHQETQYF.

The chain recombines TRBV7-9 with TRBJ1-6; D is uncertain. V dropped 5 bases and J dropped 6 bases, with 2 bases sitting between them. Germline-derived CDR1 and CDR2 are SEHNR and FQNEAQ (reference sequence). This CDR3 comprises 11 residues. This CDR3 reads CASSPNSPLHF. DNA for the CDR3: TGTGCCAGCAGCCCTAATTCACCCCTCCACTTT.

This rearrangement joins TRBV5-1 to TRBJ1-2; a weak D match, TRBD1 (5 bases). There are 13 residues in the CDR3. CDR1 and CDR2 from the germline V gene are SGHRS and YFSETQ. The V and J ends lost 1 base and 6 bases respectively, with 10 bases between them. Here the CDR3 DNA reads TGCGCCAGCAGCTTGCGACAGTTGGATGGCTACACCTTC. As protein: CASSLRQLDGYTF.

V usage is TRBV7-2 and J usage is TRBJ2-3, with a tentative D call TRBD2 (6 bases). The CDR3 is made up of 16 amino acids. The V gene lost 5 bases and the J gene lost 1 base, with 16 bases spanning the gap. The germline V gene encodes CDR1 SGHTA and CDR2 FQGNSA. The chain's CDR3 is CASSPRGAGGTDTQYF. For the CDR3, the DNA is TGTGCCAGCAGCCCAAGAGGAGCGGGCGGCACAGATACGCAGTATTTT. The whole variable domain, remainder taken from reference TRBV7-2 and TRBJ2-3, is GAGVSQSPSNKVTEKGKDVELRCDPISGHTALYWYRQSLGQGLEFLIYFQGNSAPDKSGLPSDRFSAERTGGSVSTLTIQRTQQEDSAVYLCASSPRGAGGTDTQYFGPGTRLTVL.

On this clone: A junction end diverges from the germline sequence, so it may reflect a read error. The chain has TRBV7-7 and TRBJ1-3, with 8 bases identical to TRBD1. The CDR3 has 15 amino acids. Germline CDR1 reads SSHAT; CDR2 reads FNYEAQ (reference sequence). For the CDR3, the DNA is TGTGCTAGCAGCCCTGGACAGGGCTTTGGAAACACCATATATTTT. Its translation is CASSPGQGFGNTIYF.

This clone was detected a few times. The J gene is TRBJ2-5, the V gene TRBV7-2; 8 bases map to TRBD2. The J segment lost 5 bases and the V segment lost 5 bases, leaving 10 bases of the junction unmatched. Germline assignment: CDR1 SGHTA and CDR2 FQGNSA. The CDR3 length is 15 residues. CDR3: CASSPNGGAMETQYF. CDR3 sequence (DNA): TGTGCCAGCAGCCCGAACGGGGGGGCTATGGAGACCCAGTACTTC.

Only one count was recorded for this clone. The genes are TRBV5-4 and TRBJ2-5; 15 nucleotides agree with TRBD2. J lost 4 bases, V lost 2 bases, and 6 bases had no gene match. The V gene's germline CDR1 is SGHNT and CDR2 YYREEE (reference sequence). This CDR3 contains 17 residues. This CDR3 reads CASSLRTSGGAGETQYF. CDR3 coding DNA: TGTGCCAGCAGCTTAAGGACTAGCGGGGGGGCGGGAGAGACCCAGTACTTC.

The chain uses TRBV28 and TRBJ1-1; perhaps TRBD1 as D (5 bases). Germline CDR1 and CDR2: MDHEN and SYDVKM. The V gene lost 3 bases and the J gene lost 7 bases, with 12 bases spanning the gap. The CDR3 extends over 13 amino acids. CDR3 bases: TGTGCCAGCAGTTTTCCTCTGGGGGGTGAAGCTTTCTTT. It codes for CASSFPLGGEAFF.

This sequence joins TRBV3-1 (or the pseudogene TRBV3-2) and TRBJ1-1, with D possibly being TRBD1 (5 bases). The V end lost 0 bases, the J end lost 5 bases, and 10 bases lay between the germline ends. CDR3 size: 14 residues. CDR1 is LGHDT, CDR2 YNNKEL, per germline (reference sequence). The chain's CDR3 is CASSQEGRATEAFF. CDR3 sequence (DNA): TGTGCCAGCAGCCAAGAAGGCAGGGCGACTGAAGCTTTCTTT.

This rearrangement joins TRBV19 to TRBJ2-1, with a tentative D call TRBD2 (7 bases). This CDR3 comprises 14 residues. Germline loops: CDR1 LNHDA, CDR2 SQIVND (reference sequence). Trimming took off 8 bases at V and 9 bases at J, with 20 bases between the two ends. This CDR3 reads CASWKGGAGSEQFF. In nucleotides, the CDR3 is TGTGCCAGTTGGAAGGGGGGGGCAGGCAGTGAGCAGTTCTTC.

This chain links TRBV7-7 with TRBJ1-3; D is uncertain. This CDR3 is 13 amino acids long. Germline-derived CDR1 and CDR2 are SSHAT and FNYEAQ (reference sequence). Trimming cost V 4 bases and J 4 bases, with 8 bases left between them. In DNA form, the CDR3 reads TGTGCCAGCAGCTCCTCCCCAGGAAACACCATATATTTT. It codes for CASSSSPGNTIYF.

The chain joins TRBV27 to TRBJ1-6; tentative D call: TRBD1 (6 bases). The CDR3 sequence is 16 residues long. Germline CDR1 MNHEY, CDR2 SMNVEV (reference sequence). V lost 5 bases and J 9 bases, leaving 20 bases between the germline ends. DNA of the CDR3: TGTGCCAGCAGTCCTTATTTGCAGGGGAGGGGTTCACCCCTCCACTTT. This codes for CASSPYLQGRGSPLHF.

The chain joins TRBV21-1 to TRBJ1-5. TRBV21-1 is designated a pseudogene. The CDR3 is 15 amino acids. The CDR3 DNA sequence: TGTGCCAGCAGCCCACCCGACGGGTTCAATCAGCCCCAGCATTTT. Amino acid sequence: CASSPPDGFNQPQHF.

This chain links TRBV6-2 or TRBV6-3 with TRBJ2-1; the D is unclear. CDR1 MNHEY and CDR2 SVGEGT come from the germline V gene. Trimming shortened V by 5 bases and J by 1 base, and 12 bases separated the two germline ends. This CDR3 region has 15 residues. Here the CDR3 reads CASSIWAPSYNEQFF. Written as DNA, the CDR3 is TGTGCCAGCAGTATCTGGGCACCGTCCTACAATGAGCAGTTCTTC.

The J gene is TRBJ2-1, the V gene TRBV5-6; 7 bases fit TRBD1. CDR3 length: 15 residues. The germline V gene encodes CDR1 SGHDT and CDR2 YYEEEE. Losses at the gene ends were 2 bases for V and 3 bases for J; bases not matched to a gene: 5. The CDR3 DNA is TGTGCCAGCAGCTTAAGGGACAGACTCTACAATGAGCAGTTCTTC. Amino acid sequence: CASSLRDRLYNEQFF. Filled out from reference TRBV5-6 and TRBJ2-1, the complete variable domain reads DAGVTQSPTHLIKTRGQQVTLRCSPKSGHDTVSWYQQALGQGPQFIFQYYEEEERQRGNFPDRFSGHQFPNYSSELNVNALLLGDSALYLCASSLRDRLYNEQFFGPGTRLTVL.

This chain connects TRBV5-8 to TRBJ1-2; no firm D call. Germline assignment: CDR1 SGHTS and CDR2 YDEGEE. The CDR3 length is 12 residues. The germline V and J ends were trimmed by 2 bases and 8 bases, with 10 bases remaining between them. CDR3 bases: TGTGCCAGCAGCTTTCCGGGCAGGGGCTACACCTTC. It yields the protein CASSFPGRGYTF.

The chain has TRBV4-3 and TRBJ2-7; TRBD1 might be the D (6 bases). V was shortened by 2 bases and J by 0 bases, with 14 bases between the two germline ends. The CDR3 length is 16 residues. The germline CDR1 and CDR2 sequences are LGHNA and YSLEER. CDR3 in amino acids: CASSQSLRTVSYEQYF. The CDR3 nucleotides are TGCGCCAGCAGCCAATCCCTCCGGACAGTCTCCTACGAGCAGTACTTC.

This sequence joins TRBV19 and TRBJ1-5; D remains ambiguous. Germline CDR1 LNHDA, CDR2 SQIVND (reference sequence). The CDR3 has 13 residues. The V end was cut by 4 bases, the J end by 5 bases, with 9 bases between. CDR3 DNA sequence: TGTGCCAGTAGTACCCTGGCGCATCAGCCCCAGCATTTT. It specifies CASSTLAHQPQHF.